This TCR beta chain was obtained from a study of shared clonotypes between healthy human individuals. Replicate PCRs for unsorted PBMC used around 270 ng DNA (around 30,000 T cell genomes). Some clones are missing from TCRdb's copy, which holds only in-frame ones; the method was immunoSEQ multiplex PCR. Of over 400,000 clones in the sample, approximately 80% are singletons; the top ten hold approximately 12%. Note on this clone: Its antigen is undetermined.

Study outcomes and limitations: Represented genetic and exposure-history diversity was restricted by having few donors.

The CDR3 contains 17 residues. V lost 1 base to trimming and J lost 2 bases, with 17 bases between them. Germline loops: CDR1 SGHTA, CDR2 FQGNSA. Sample: PBMCs. The source is a woman between 35 and 50 years old in good health. Some clones in this sample may be carry-over from other donors' samples. The chain combines TRBV7-2 with TRBJ2-5; the D gene is possibly TRBD1 (5 bases). This chain's CDR3 is CASSLERGTVGQETQYF. CDR3 bases: TGTGCCAGCAGCTTAGAAAGGGGAACGGTGGGGCAAGAGACCCAGTACTTC. Filled out from reference TRBV7-2 and TRBJ2-5, the complete variable domain reads GAGVSQSPSNKVTEKGKDVELRCDPISGHTALYWYRQSLGQGLEFLIYFQGNSAPDKSGLPSDRFSAERTGGSVSTLTIQRTQQEDSAVYLCASSLERGTVGQETQYFGPGTRLLVL.